Listed below are T cell receptor beta chains from one sample, sequenced in a study of OX40 agonist ivuxolimab in advanced cancers. Generated by immunoSEQ multiplex PCR, the TCRdb table keeps only in-frame clones and is missing some. Among roughly 110,000 clones listed, around 90% were seen once. This sample comprised CD4+ or CD8+ T cells sorted from blood, obtained in a trial of the OX40 agonist ivuxolimab. The receptors stem from an adult with an advanced solid tumor such as melanoma, head and neck, liver or kidney cancer. Each CDR3 is given with its conserved first and last residue. The D gene is left open where the match is weak.

TRBV19,-,TRBJ1-1,TGTGCCAGTAGTATAGTCCCTACTAACACTGAAGCTTTCTTT,CASSIVPTNTEAFF
TRBV28,-,TRBJ1-1,TGTGCCAGCAGGGGACGTAACACTGAAGCTTTCTTT,CASRGRNTEAFF
TRBV2,-,TRBJ2-5,TGTGCCAGCAGTGAGACTTTCCAAGAGACCCAGTACTTC,CASSETFQETQYF
TRBV19,TRBD1,TRBJ2-7,TGTGCCAGTAGTCTTCAGGGGGCAGGACTCGGAGAGCAGTACTTC,CASSLQGAGLGEQYF
TRBV7-7,TRBD2,TRBJ2-2,TGTGCTAGCAGCTTAGCGGGCATGACCGGGGAGCTGTTTTTT,CASSLAGMTGELFF
TRBV2,TRBD1,TRBJ1-2,TGTGCCAGCAGGATGCAGGGGGCGGCTCTAGGCTACACCTTC,CASRMQGAALGYTF
TRBV5-1,TRBD2,TRBJ2-2,TGCGCCAGCAGCTTAGCCGCCGGGACTAGCGGGAGAATCGGGGAGCTGTTTTTT,CASSLAAGTSGRIGELFF
TRBV11-2,TRBD1,TRBJ1-1,TGTGCCAGCAGCTTAGATCGGGCAGGGGGCCTGAACACTGAAGCTTTCTTT,CASSLDRAGGLNTEAFF
TRBV6-1,TRBD2,TRBJ2-2,TGTGCCAGCAGTGACCCGACTAGCGGGAGATCAGGTGGCGGGGAGCTGTTTTTT,CASSDPTSGRSGGGELFF
TRBV18,TRBD1,TRBJ2-5,TGTGCCAGCTCACCTAGGGGACAGGGAGGAGAGACCCAGTACTTC,CASSPRGQGGETQYF
TRBV7-3,TRBD2,TRBJ2-2,TGTGCCACCCAGCGGGAGACGGGCACCGGGGAGCTGTTTTTT,CATQRETGTGELFF